The present T cell receptor beta chain was sequenced within a study of CD8+CD57+ T cells in acquired aplastic anemia. Study-level background: Mean DNA quantity obtained from sorted CD4+ and CD8+ cells was 3 to 3.5 ug.

Notes on the study in general: Patients and controls were not found to differ significantly in CD8+ Simpson's diversity. In common between the patients and the controls were around 30 CD8+ CDR3 sequences.

Turning to this clonotype: Its matching antigen is unknown.

Genomic DNA was employed as the template in profiling TCR beta VDJ and CDR3. TCRdb re-called the reads with MiXCR, one entry per CDR3 protein. Seen here are hundreds of thousands of distinct CDR3 sequences, 65% to 80% observed once, and the top ten hold under 4.5%. The sequence came from a human donor in good health, serving as a control. Sample: sorted CD4+, CD8+, or CD8+CD57+ T cells (not recorded which) from PBMCs.

DNA of the CDR3: TGTGCCAGTAGCCCCGGACTAGCGGCTATATACGAGCAGTACTTC. As protein: CASSPGLAAIYEQYF. The gene calls are TRBV19 and TRBJ2-7, with 10 bases lining up with TRBD2. Germline V gene lookup returns CDR1 LNHDA and CDR2 SQIVND (reference sequence). The CDR3 is 15 residues long. After removal of 6 bases from V and 4 bases from J, the junction contained 9 bases not matched to a gene.